The 30 T cell receptor beta chains given below trace back to one sample, sequenced in a study of shared clonotypes between healthy human individuals. Some clones are missing from TCRdb's copy, which holds only in-frame ones; the method was immunoSEQ multiplex PCR. Of over a million clones listed, around 82% are singletons. The sample comprised memory CD4+ T cells from PBMCs. Subset meaning: CD45RA-negative fraction. The receptors here all came from a man aged 18 to 30 in good health. Some clones in this sample may be carry-over from other donors' samples.

This chain uses TRBV29-1 with TRBJ2-3, with D perhaps matching TRBD2 (5 bases). This CDR3 region has 14 residues. V was clipped by 7 bases and J by 0 bases, with 14 bases between them. Per germline, CDR1 SQVTM and CDR2 ANQGSEA. CDR3 loop: CSDSQGGSTDTQYF. The CDR3, as DNA: TGCAGCGACAGTCAAGGCGGGAGCACAGATACGCAGTATTTT.

The chain employs TRBV5-1 and TRBJ1-1, with D perhaps matching TRBD1 (6 bases). This CDR3 contains 15 residues. Trimming left V 3 bases short and J 4 bases short, with 16 bases between. The germline gives CDR1 SGHRS, CDR2 YFSETQ. The CDR3 sequence is CASSSGGAEATEAFF. CDR3 nucleotides: TGCGCCAGCAGCTCTGGGGGGGCGGAGGCCACTGAAGCTTTCTTT.

The rearrangement uses TRBV5-4 and TRBJ2-1, with 10 bases lining up with TRBD2. With 4 bases clipped from V and 6 bases from J, the junction kept 4 bases outside the gene matches. CDR3 length equals 14 residues. The germline CDR1 and CDR2 sequences are SGHNT and YYREEE (reference sequence). CDR3 nucleotides: TGTGCCAGCAGCCGACGGACTAGCGGCAATGAGCAGTTCTTC. This codes for CASSRRTSGNEQFF. Full variable domain (outside the CDR3, taken from reference TRBV5-4 and TRBJ2-1): ETGVTQSPTHLIKTRGQQVTLRCSSQSGHNTVSWYQQALGQGPQFIFQYYREEENGRGNFPPRFSGLQFPNYSSELNVNALELDDSALYLCASSRRTSGNEQFFGPGTRLTVL.

The chain has TRBV7-9 and TRBJ2-1, with 8 bases identical to TRBD2. Unmatched junction bases numbered 7, after V lost 1 base and J lost 2 bases. Germline CDR1 reads SEHNR; CDR2 reads FQNEAQ (reference sequence). The CDR3 is made up of 17 amino acids. Here the CDR3 DNA reads TGTGCCAGCAGCTTAGGTATGGACGGGAGGGCCTACAATGAGCAGTTCTTC. Translated, it gives CASSLGMDGRAYNEQFF.

On this clone: Within the sample, other DNA sequences also encode this same CDR3. J is TRBJ2-2 and V is TRBV5-4; D might be TRBD2 (6 bases). V lost 4 bases and J lost 2, with 12 bases in between. The CDR3 has 15 residues. Germline CDR1 and CDR2: SGHNT and YYREEE (reference sequence). The CDR3 sequence is CASSRGLSNTGELFF. In DNA form, the CDR3 reads TGTGCCAGCAGCCGGGGACTCTCTAACACCGGGGAGCTGTTTTTT.

The J gene is TRBJ2-5, the V gene TRBV5-1, with D tentatively TRBD2 (6 bases). Germline CDR1 reads SGHRS; CDR2 reads YFSETQ. CDR3 length equals 15 residues. The ends were cut back, 2 bases at V and 0 bases at J, with 11 bases in the middle. For the CDR3, the DNA is TGCGCCAGCAGCTTTGGCGGGGTGTACCAAGAGACCCAGTACTTC. It specifies CASSFGGVYQETQYF.

The chain uses TRBV5-1 and TRBJ1-1; D is ambiguous. Germline loops: CDR1 SGHRS, CDR2 YFSETQ. The CDR3 is 16 amino acids. The germline V and J ends were trimmed by 0 bases and 0 bases, with 12 bases remaining between them. CDR3 nucleotide sequence: TGCGCCAGCAGCTTGGCCGGTCGTCGATTGAACACTGAAGCTTTCTTT. Translated: CASSLAGRRLNTEAFF. Combining the CDR3 with reference TRBV5-1 and TRBJ1-1 gives the whole variable domain KAGVTQTPRYLIKTRGQQVTLSCSPISGHRSVSWYQQTPGQGLQFLFEYFSETQRNKGNFPGRFSGRQFSNSRSEMNVSTLELGDSALYLCASSLAGRRLNTEAFFGQGTRLTVV.

The chain links TRBV2 to TRBJ1-4; D not resolved. V lost 2 bases, J lost 3 bases, and 10 bases lay in between. Germline assignment: CDR1 SNHLY and CDR2 FYNNEI. There are 15 residues in the CDR3. The CDR3 sequence: CASSESGRANEKLFF. The CDR3 nucleotides read TGTGCCAGCAGTGAATCCGGAAGGGCTAATGAAAAACTGTTTTTT.

CDR3 DNA: TGTGCCAGCAGTGACGGATTGGGGCGCGAGCAGTACTTC. Protein sequence: CASSDGLGREQYF. This chain links TRBV2 with TRBJ2-7, with a possible D match to TRBD1 (5 bases). Germline CDR1 reads SNHLY; CDR2 reads FYNNEI. The CDR3 is 13 amino acids. Trimming stripped 3 bases from V and 6 bases from J, with 12 bases between.

The chain joins TRBV6-6 to TRBJ2-1, with 14 bases aligning to TRBD2. The trim removed 0 bases at V and 9 bases at J, leaving 4 bases unmatched. CDR1 is MNHNY and CDR2 is SVGAGI in the germline V gene (reference sequence). The CDR3 length is 16 residues. For the CDR3, the DNA is TGTGCCAGCAGTTACTCAGGGACTAGCGGGAGCGGTGAGCAGTTCTTC. It specifies CASSYSGTSGSGEQFF.

This sequence joins TRBV5-1 and TRBJ2-1; D may be TRBD1 or TRBD2 (5 bases each). Germline values: CDR1 SGHRS, CDR2 YFSETQ. The V end was cut by 2 bases, the J end by 10 bases, with 16 bases between. The length of the CDR3 is 14 residues. In DNA form, the CDR3 reads TGCGCCAGCAGCTTAGGGACCGCCGTCGGGGAGCAGTTCTTC. Residues: CASSLGTAVGEQFF. Supplemented by reference TRBV5-1 and TRBJ2-1, the full variable domain reads KAGVTQTPRYLIKTRGQQVTLSCSPISGHRSVSWYQQTPGQGLQFLFEYFSETQRNKGNFPGRFSGRQFSNSRSEMNVSTLELGDSALYLCASSLGTAVGEQFFGPGTRLTVL.

This clone was recorded once. V usage is TRBV6-6 and J usage is TRBJ1-1; 9 nucleotides match TRBD1. The V and J ends lost 2 bases and 3 bases, in that order; junction bases with no gene match: 7. The CDR3 is 16 amino acids. Germline V gene lookup returns CDR1 MNHNY and CDR2 SVGAGI (reference sequence). CDR3 protein: CASSYGNRGRDTEAFF. The CDR3 DNA reads TGTGCCAGCAGTTACGGGAACAGGGGGCGGGACACTGAAGCTTTCTTT.

This chain uses TRBV5-1 with TRBJ2-3; D is unresolved. The CDR3 has 15 amino acids. V lost 3 bases to trimming and J lost 0 bases, with 11 bases between them. Germline V lookup: CDR1 SGHRS, CDR2 YFSETQ. The CDR3 loop reads CASSWRRASTDTQYF. Written as DNA, the CDR3 is TGCGCCAGCAGCTGGAGACGGGCTAGCACAGATACGCAGTATTTT.

The chain is built from TRBV4-2 and TRBJ2-3; D may match TRBD1 or TRBD2 (5 bases each). Trimming left V 1 base short and J 2 bases short, with 16 bases between. Germline V CDR1 and CDR2: LGHNA, YNFKEQ. CDR3 size: 17 residues. CDR3 in DNA: TGTGCCAGCAGCCAAGTTGGCACAGCCGGGACCACAGATACGCAGTATTTT. This gives the protein CASSQVGTAGTTDTQYF.

The chain combines TRBV19 with TRBJ1-2; perhaps TRBD1 as D (5 bases). Germline V lookup: CDR1 LNHDA, CDR2 SQIVND (reference sequence). This CDR3 is built from 13 residues. Trimming pared 7 bases from V and 4 bases from J, leaving 13 bases between. CDR3 nucleotides: TGTGCCAGTACCCCGACAGTAGGCTATGGCTACACCTTC. It encodes CASTPTVGYGYTF.

The chain has TRBV30 and TRBJ2-4; TRBD1 matches at 10 bases. CDR1 is GTSNPN, CDR2 SVGIG, per germline (reference sequence). This CDR3 has 16 amino acids. V trimming: 1 base; J trimming: 2 bases; junction bases outside the gene matches: 5. Here the CDR3 reads CAWSAGQGLSKNIQYF. CDR3 nucleotide sequence: TGTGCCTGGAGTGCGGGACAGGGGTTGTCCAAAAACATTCAGTACTTC.

The CDR3 sequence is CATSSLERAERYNEQFF. The CDR3 DNA is TGTGCCACAAGTTCGTTAGAGAGAGCGGAACGCTACAATGAGCAGTTCTTC. This chain joins TRBV18 and TRBJ2-1; a weak D match, TRBD2 (5 bases). Germline V gives CDR1 KGHSH, CDR2 LQKENI. This CDR3 is 17 amino acids long. The ends were cut back, 10 bases at V and 3 bases at J, with 25 bases in the middle.

This chain connects TRBV7-3 to TRBJ2-2; D gene ambiguous. The V end lost 1 base, the J end lost 1 base, and 13 bases lay between the germline ends. Per germline, CDR1 SGHTA and CDR2 FQGTGA. The CDR3 extends over 17 amino acids. CDR3 in amino acids: CASSLKSGLGNTGELFF. The CDR3 nucleotides read TGTGCCAGCAGCTTAAAGAGTGGCCTGGGGAACACCGGGGAGCTGTTTTTT.

This rearrangement joins TRBV18 to TRBJ1-2; 11 nucleotides align to TRBD1. The V and J ends lost 3 bases and 4 bases, in that order; junction bases with no gene match: 7. The CDR3 consists of 16 residues. The germline CDR1 and CDR2 sequences are KGHSH and LQKENI. This CDR3 is CASSPSRGTGGYGYTF. Written as DNA, the CDR3 is TGTGCCAGCTCACCCTCCCGGGGGACAGGGGGCTATGGCTACACCTTC.

The chain recombines TRBV27 with TRBJ1-4; D not resolved. V gave up 6 bases and J gave up 4 bases, with 18 bases separating them. The CDR3 contains 16 residues. The germline V gene encodes CDR1 MNHEY and CDR2 SMNVEV (reference sequence). The CDR3 DNA sequence: TGTGCCAGCAGCTTTTACACATCGGGCGTTAATGAAAAACTGTTTTTT. The encoded protein is CASSFYTSGVNEKLFF.

Comment on this clone: An end of the junction differs from the germline gene, which may be a read error. This chain joins TRBV7-3 and TRBJ2-7; TRBD1 matches 8 bases. Germline V gene sequence: CDR1 SGHTA, CDR2 FQGTGA. The CDR3 contains 15 residues. This CDR3 reads CASNLSGQGAFEQYF. For the CDR3, the DNA is TGTGCCAGCAACTTATCGGGGCAGGGGGCCTTTGAGCAGTACTTC.

The genes are TRBV15 and TRBJ2-5; 7 nucleotides align to TRBD1. Germline CDR1 reads LNHNV; CDR2 reads YYDKDF (reference sequence). V lost 3 bases and J lost 5; bases outside the gene matches: 9. The CDR3 runs to 15 residues. The chain's CDR3 is CATSRTTGVDETQYF. CDR3 bases: TGTGCCACCAGCAGGACAACAGGGGTTGACGAGACCCAGTACTTC.

The V and J genes are TRBV19 and TRBJ1-1; unclear D gene. The CDR3 loop spans 13 amino acids. Trimming removed 8 bases from V and 5 bases from J, with 15 bases in between. The V gene's germline CDR1 is LNHDA and CDR2 SQIVND (reference sequence). CDR3 sequence (DNA): TGTGCCAGTGCCCGAACCCTCAGGACTGAAGCTTTCTTT. Translated: CASARTLRTEAFF.

The V call is TRBV2, the J call TRBJ2-1; TRBD2 agrees at 9 bases. With 7 bases clipped from V and 5 bases from J, the junction kept 6 bases outside the gene matches. The CDR3 is 14 residues long. Germline lookup yields CDR1 SNHLY and CDR2 FYNNEI. CDR3 amino acids: CASIAASGDNEQFF. In DNA form, the CDR3 reads TGTGCCAGCATAGCGGCTAGCGGGGACAATGAGCAGTTCTTC. The entire variable domain, with the rest obtained from reference TRBV2 and TRBJ2-1, is as follows: EPEVTQTPSHQVTQMGQEVILRCVPISNHLYFYWYRQILGQKVEFLVSFYNNEISEKSEIFDDQFSVERPDGSNFTLKIRSTKLEDSAMYFCASIAASGDNEQFFGPGTRLTVL.

This chain's CDR3 is CASSLPSGPTTDTQYF. Written as DNA, the CDR3 is TGCGCCAGCAGCTTGCCATCCGGCCCGACAACAGATACGCAGTATTTT. The rearrangement uses TRBV5-1 and TRBJ2-3; D is uncertain. CDR3 size: 16 residues. The germline V and J ends were trimmed by 1 base and 3 bases, with 15 bases remaining between them. Germline loops: CDR1 SGHRS, CDR2 YFSETQ.

The CDR3 here is CASSMSPDTRYGYTF. The CDR3 DNA reads as TGTGCCAGTAGTATGAGTCCTGACACCCGCTATGGCTACACCTTC. This chain uses TRBV19 with TRBJ1-2; D is ambiguous. In germline, CDR1 is LNHDA, CDR2 SQIVND (reference sequence). Trimming removed 3 bases from V and 4 bases from J, with 15 bases in between. This CDR3 comprises 15 residues.

V usage is TRBV6-6 and J usage is TRBJ2-2, with a tentative D call TRBD1 (7 bases). Germline V CDR1 and CDR2: MNHNY, SVGAGI (reference sequence). Trimming pared 5 bases from V and 6 bases from J, leaving 16 bases between. The CDR3 covers 15 residues. This chain's CDR3 is CASSTQGGSAGELFF. The CDR3 nucleotides read TGTGCCAGCAGTACCCAGGGGGGTTCGGCCGGGGAGCTGTTTTTT.

CDR3 sequence (DNA): TGTGCCTGGAGTGTACTCCCAGGGTACAATGAGCAGTTCTTC. Translating it yields CAWSVLPGYNEQFF. V usage is TRBV30 and J usage is TRBJ2-1, with D possibly being TRBD1 (5 bases). Germline V gives CDR1 GTSNPN, CDR2 SVGIG (reference sequence). The CDR3 length is 14 residues. The V end lost 0 bases, the J end lost 4 bases, and 10 bases lay between the germline ends. The whole variable domain, remainder taken from reference TRBV30 and TRBJ2-1, is SQTIHQWPATLVQPVGSPLSLECTVEGTSNPNLYWYRQAAGRGLQLLFYSVGIGQISSEVPQNLSASRPQDRQFILSSKKLLLSDSGFYLCAWSVLPGYNEQFFGPGTRLTVL.

V gene TRBV18 combines with J gene TRBJ2-7, with D tentatively TRBD2 (5 bases). The CDR3 covers 15 residues. With 1 base removed from V and 7 bases from J, the gap between germline ends came to 17 bases. Germline V gene sequence: CDR1 KGHSH, CDR2 LQKENI. The CDR3 DNA reads as TGTGCCAGCTCACCACGGGCCGGAGGTTCGGGTGAGCAGTACTTC. This codes for CASSPRAGGSGEQYF.

The rearrangement uses TRBV4-1 and TRBJ2-2; 9 bases fit TRBD2. CDR1 and CDR2 (germline): MGHRA, YSYEKL. Unmatched junction bases numbered 3, after V lost 1 base and J lost 6 bases. The CDR3 is 15 residues long. The CDR3 sequence: CASSQGGGRAGELFF. The CDR3 region has the DNA TGCGCCAGCAGCCAAGGGGGCGGGAGGGCCGGGGAGCTGTTTTTT.